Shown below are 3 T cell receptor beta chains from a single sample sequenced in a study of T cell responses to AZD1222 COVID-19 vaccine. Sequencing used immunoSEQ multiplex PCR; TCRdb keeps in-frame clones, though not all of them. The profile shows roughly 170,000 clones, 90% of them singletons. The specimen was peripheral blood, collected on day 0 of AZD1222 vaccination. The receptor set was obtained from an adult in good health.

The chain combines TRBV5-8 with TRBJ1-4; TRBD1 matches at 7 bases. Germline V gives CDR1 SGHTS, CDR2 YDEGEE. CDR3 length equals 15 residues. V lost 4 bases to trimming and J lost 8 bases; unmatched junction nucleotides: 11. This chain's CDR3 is CASSLTGAPGEKLFF. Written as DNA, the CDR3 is TGTGCCAGCAGCCTAACAGGGGCCCCGGGAGAAAAACTGTTTTTT.

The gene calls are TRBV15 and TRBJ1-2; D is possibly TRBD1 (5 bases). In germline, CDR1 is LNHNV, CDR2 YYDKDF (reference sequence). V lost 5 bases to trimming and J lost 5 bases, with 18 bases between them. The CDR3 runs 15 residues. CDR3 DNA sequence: TGTGCCACCAGCGCCGGGACGCAGGCTACTTATGGCTACACCTTC. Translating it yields CATSAGTQATYGYTF. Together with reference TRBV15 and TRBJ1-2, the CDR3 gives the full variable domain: DAMVIQNPRYQVTQFGKPVTLSCSQTLNHNVMYWYQQKSSQAPKLLFHYYDKDFNNEADTPDNFQSRRPNTSFCFLDIRSPGLGDTAMYLCATSAGTQATYGYTFGSGTRLTVV.

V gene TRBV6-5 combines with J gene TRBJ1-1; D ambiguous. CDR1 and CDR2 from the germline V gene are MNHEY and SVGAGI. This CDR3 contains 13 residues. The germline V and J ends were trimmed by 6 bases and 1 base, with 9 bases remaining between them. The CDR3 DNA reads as TGTGCCAGCAGCTATACAGAGAACACTGAAGCTTTCTTT. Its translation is CASSYTENTEAFF.